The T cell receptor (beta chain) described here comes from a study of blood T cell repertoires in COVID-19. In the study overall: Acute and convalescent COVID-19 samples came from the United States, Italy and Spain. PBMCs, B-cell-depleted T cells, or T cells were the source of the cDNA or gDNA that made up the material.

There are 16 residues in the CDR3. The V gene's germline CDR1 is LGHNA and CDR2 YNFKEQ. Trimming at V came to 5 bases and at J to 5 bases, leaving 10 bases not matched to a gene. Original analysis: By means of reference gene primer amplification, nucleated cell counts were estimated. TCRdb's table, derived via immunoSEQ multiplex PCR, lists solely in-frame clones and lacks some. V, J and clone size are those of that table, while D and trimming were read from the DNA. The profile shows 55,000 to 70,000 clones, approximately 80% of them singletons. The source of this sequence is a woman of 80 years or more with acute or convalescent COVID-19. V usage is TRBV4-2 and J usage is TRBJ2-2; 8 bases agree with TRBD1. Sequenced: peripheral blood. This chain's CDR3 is CASSVRQGARTGELFF. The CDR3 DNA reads TGTGCCAGCAGCGTGCGTCAGGGGGCGCGAACCGGGGAGCTGTTTTTT.